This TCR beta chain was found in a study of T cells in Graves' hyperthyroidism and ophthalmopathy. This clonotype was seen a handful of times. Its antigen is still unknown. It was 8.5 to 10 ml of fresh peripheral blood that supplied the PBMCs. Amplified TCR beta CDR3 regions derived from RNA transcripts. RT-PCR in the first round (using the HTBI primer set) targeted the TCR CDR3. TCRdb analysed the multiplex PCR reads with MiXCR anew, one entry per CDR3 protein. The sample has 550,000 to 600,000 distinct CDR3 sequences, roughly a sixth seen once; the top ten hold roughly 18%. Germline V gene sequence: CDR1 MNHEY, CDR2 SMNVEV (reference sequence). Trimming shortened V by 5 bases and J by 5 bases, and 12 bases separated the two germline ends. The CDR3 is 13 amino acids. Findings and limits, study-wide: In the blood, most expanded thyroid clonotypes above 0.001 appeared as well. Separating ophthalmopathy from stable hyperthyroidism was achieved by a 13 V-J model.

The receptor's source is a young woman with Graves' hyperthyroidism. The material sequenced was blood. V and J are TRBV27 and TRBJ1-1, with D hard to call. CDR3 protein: CASSAPFRTEAFF. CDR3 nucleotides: TGTGCCAGCAGTGCCCCCTTTCGTACTGAAGCTTTCTTT.